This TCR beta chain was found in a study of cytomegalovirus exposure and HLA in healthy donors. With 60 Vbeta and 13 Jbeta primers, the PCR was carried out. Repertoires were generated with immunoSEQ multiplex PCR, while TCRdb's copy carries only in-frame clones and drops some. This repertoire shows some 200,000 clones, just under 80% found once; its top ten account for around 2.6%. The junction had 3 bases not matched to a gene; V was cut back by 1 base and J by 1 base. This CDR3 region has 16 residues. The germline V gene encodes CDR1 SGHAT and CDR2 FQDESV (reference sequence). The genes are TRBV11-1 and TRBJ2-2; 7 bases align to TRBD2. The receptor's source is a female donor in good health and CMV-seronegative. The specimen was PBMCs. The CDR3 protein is CASSLVGGENTGELFF. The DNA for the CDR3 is TGTGCCAGCAGCTTAGTGGGGGGGGAGAACACCGGGGAGCTGTTTTTT.